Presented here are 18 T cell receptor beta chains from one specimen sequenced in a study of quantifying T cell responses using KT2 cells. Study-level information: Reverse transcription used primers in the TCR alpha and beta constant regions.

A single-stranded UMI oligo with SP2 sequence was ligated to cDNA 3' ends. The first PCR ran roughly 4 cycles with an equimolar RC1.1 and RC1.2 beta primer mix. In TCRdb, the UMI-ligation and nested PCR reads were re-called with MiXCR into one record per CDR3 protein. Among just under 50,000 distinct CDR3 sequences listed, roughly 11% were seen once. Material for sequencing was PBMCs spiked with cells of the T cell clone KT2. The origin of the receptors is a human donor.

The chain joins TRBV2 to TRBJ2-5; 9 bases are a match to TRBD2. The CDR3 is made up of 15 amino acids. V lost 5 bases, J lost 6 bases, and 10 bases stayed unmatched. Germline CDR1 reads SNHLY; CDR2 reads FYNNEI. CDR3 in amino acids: CASSLRGGPVKTQYF. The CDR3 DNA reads TGTGCCAGCAGTCTGCGGGGGGGCCCGGTAAAGACCCAGTACTTC.

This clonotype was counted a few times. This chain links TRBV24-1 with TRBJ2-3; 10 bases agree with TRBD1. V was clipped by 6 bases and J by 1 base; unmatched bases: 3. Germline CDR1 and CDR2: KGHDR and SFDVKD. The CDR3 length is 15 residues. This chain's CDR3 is CATSPGQGRTDTQYF. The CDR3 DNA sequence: TGTGCCACCAGTCCGGGACAGGGGCGCACAGATACGCAGTATTTT.

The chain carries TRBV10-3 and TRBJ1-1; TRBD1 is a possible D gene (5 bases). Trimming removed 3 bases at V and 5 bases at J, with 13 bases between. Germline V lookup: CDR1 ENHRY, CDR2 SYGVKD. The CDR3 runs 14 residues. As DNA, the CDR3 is TGTGCCATCAGTGAAGGCGGGGGAAGTACTGAAGCTTTCTTT. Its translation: CAISEGGGSTEAFF.

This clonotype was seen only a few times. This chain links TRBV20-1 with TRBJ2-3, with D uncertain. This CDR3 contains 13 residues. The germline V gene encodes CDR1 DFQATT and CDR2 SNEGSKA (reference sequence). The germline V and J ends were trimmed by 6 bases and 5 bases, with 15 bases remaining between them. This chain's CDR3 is CSAGGGLEDTQYF. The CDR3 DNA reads TGCAGTGCCGGCGGTGGGTTGGAAGATACGCAGTATTTT.

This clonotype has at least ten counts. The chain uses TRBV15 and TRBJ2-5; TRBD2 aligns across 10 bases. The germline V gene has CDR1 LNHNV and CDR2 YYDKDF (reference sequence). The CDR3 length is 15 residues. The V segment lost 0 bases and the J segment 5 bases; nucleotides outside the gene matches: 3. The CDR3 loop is CATSREAGGGETQYF. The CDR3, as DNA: TGTGCCACCAGCAGAGAAGCGGGAGGGGGGGAGACCCAGTACTTC. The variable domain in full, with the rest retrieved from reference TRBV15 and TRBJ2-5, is DAMVIQNPRYQVTQFGKPVTLSCSQTLNHNVMYWYQQKSSQAPKLLFHYYDKDFNNEADTPDNFQSRRPNTSFCFLDIRSPGLGDTAMYLCATSREAGGGETQYFGPGTRLLVL.

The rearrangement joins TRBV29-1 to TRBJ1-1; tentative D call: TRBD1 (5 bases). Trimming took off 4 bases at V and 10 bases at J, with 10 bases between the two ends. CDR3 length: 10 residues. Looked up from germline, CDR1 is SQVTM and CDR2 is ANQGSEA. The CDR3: CSVGDERAFF. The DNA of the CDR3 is TGCAGCGTTGGGGACGAGAGAGCTTTCTTT.

The CDR3 is CASSEGRGATDTQYF. DNA of the CDR3: TGTGCCAGCAGTGAAGGGAGGGGTGCCACAGATACGCAGTATTTT. The V call is TRBV25-1, the J call TRBJ2-3; 7 bases map to TRBD2. The length of the CDR3 is 15 residues. Germline lookup yields CDR1 MGHDK and CDR2 SYGVNS. V lost 2 bases, J lost 2 bases, and 4 bases stayed unmatched.

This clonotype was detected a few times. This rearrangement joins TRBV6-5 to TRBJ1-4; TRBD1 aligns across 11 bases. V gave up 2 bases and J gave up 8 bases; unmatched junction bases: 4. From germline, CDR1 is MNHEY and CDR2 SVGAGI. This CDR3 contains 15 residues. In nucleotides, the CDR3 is TGTGCCAGCAGTTACGGGACAGGGGGGCGAGAAAAACTGTTTTTT. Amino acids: CASSYGTGGREKLFF.

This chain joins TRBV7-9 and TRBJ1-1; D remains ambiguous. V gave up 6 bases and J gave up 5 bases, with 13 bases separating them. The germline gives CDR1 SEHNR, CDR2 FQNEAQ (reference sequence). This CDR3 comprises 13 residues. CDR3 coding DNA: TGTGCCAGCAGGCCAGACCCGGTGACTGAAGCTTTCTTT. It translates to CASRPDPVTEAFF.

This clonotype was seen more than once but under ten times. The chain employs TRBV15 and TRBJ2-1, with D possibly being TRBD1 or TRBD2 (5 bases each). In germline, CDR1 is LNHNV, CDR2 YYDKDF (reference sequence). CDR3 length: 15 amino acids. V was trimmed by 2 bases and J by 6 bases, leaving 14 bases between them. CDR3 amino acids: CATSRFGTNLNEQFF. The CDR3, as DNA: TGTGCCACCAGCAGATTTGGGACCAACCTCAATGAGCAGTTCTTC.

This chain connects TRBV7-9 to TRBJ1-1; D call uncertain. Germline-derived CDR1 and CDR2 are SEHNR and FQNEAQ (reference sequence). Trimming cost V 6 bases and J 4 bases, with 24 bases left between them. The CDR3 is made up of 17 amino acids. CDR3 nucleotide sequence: TGTGCCAGCAGAGCGGGAGAGGGCCTCCAGCCAGGCACTGAAGCTTTCTTT. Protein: CASRAGEGLQPGTEAFF.

The DNA of the CDR3 is TGCGCCAGCAGCCAAGATCCGGGCCTATCCTACGAGCAGTACTTC. Translation: CASSQDPGLSYEQYF. The gene calls are TRBV4-1 and TRBJ2-7, with D uncertain. CDR1 MGHRA and CDR2 YSYEKL come from the germline V gene. V was pared by 0 bases and J by 1 base, with 10 bases between. This CDR3 is built from 15 residues.

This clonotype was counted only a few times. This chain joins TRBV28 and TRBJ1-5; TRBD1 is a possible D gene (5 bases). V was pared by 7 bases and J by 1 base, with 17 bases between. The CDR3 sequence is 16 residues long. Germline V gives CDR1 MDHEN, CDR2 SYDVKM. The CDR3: CASTHGGKVSNQPQHF. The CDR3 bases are TGTGCCAGCACCCACGGGGGGAAGGTCAGCAATCAGCCCCAGCATTTT.

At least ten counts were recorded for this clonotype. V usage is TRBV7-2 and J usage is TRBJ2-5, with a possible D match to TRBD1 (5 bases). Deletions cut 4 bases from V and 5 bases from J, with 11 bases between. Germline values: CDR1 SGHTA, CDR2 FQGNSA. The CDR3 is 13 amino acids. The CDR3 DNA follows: TGTGCCAGCAGCTCCAGGGTACAGGAGACCCAGTACTTC. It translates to CASSSRVQETQYF.

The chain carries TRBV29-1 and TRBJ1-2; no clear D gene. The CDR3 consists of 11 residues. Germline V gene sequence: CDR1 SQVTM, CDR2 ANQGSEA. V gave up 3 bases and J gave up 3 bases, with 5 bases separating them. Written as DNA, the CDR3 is TGCAGCGTTGAGGAGTACTATGGCTACACCTTC. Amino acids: CSVEEYYGYTF.

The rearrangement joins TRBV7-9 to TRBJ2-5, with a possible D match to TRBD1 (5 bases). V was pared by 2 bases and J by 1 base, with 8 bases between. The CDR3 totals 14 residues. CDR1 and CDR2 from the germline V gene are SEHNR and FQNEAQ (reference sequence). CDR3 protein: CASSLWTSQETQYF. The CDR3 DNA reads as TGTGCCAGCAGCTTATGGACAAGCCAAGAGACCCAGTACTTC.

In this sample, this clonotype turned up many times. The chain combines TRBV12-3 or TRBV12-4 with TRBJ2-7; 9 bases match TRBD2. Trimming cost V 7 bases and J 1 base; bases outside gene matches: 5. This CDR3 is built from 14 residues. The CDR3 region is CASKRLAASYEQYF. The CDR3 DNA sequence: TGTGCCAGCAAACGACTAGCGGCGTCCTACGAGCAGTACTTC.

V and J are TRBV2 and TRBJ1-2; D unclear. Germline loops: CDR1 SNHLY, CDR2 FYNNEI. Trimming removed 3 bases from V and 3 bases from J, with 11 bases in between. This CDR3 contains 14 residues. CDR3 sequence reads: CASSESRAYYGYTF. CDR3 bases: TGTGCCAGCAGTGAGTCAAGGGCTTACTATGGCTACACCTTC.